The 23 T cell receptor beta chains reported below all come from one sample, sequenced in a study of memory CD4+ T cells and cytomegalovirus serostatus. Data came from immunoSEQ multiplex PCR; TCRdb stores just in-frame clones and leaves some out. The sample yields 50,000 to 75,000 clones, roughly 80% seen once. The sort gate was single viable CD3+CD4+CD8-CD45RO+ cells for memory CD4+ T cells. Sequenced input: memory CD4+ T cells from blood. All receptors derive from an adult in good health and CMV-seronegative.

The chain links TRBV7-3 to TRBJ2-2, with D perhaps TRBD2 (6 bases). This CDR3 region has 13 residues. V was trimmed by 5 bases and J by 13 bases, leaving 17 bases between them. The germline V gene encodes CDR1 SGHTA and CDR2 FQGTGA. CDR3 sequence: CASSQPGTGRLFF. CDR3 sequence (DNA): TGTGCCAGCAGCCAACCTGGGACCGGGAGGCTGTTTTTT.

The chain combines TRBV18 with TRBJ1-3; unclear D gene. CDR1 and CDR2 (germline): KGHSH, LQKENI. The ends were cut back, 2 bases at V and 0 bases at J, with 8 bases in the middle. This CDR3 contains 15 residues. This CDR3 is CASSPEGASGNTIYF. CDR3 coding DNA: TGTGCCAGCTCACCAGAGGGAGCCTCTGGAAACACCATATATTTT.

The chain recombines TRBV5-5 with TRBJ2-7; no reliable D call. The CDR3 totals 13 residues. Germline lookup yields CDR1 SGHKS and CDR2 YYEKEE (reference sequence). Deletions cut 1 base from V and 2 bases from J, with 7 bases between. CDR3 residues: CASSLRPPYEQYF. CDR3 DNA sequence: TGTGCCAGCAGCTTGAGGCCGCCCTACGAGCAGTACTTC.

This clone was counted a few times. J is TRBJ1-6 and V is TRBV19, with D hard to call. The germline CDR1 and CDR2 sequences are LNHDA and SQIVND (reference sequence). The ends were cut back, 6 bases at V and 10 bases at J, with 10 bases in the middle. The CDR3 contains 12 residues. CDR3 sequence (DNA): TGTGCCAGTAGGGAAGGAGGATCACCCCTCCACTTT. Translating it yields CASREGGSPLHF. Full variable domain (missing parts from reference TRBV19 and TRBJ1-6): DGGITQSPKYLFRKEGQNVTLSCEQNLNHDAMYWYRQDPGQGLRLIYYSQIVNDFQKGDIAEGYSVSREKKESFPLTVTSAQKNPTAFYLCASREGGSPLHFGNGTRLTVT.

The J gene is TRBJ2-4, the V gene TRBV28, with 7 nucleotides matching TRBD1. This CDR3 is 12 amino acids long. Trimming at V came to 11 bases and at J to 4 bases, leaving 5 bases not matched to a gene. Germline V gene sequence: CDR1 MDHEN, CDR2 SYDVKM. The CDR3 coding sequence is TGTGCCGTGGGACAGATGAAAAACATTCAGTACTTC. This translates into CAVGQMKNIQYF. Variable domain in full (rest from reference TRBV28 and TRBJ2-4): DVKVTQSSRYLVKRTGEKVFLECVQDMDHENMFWYRQDPGLGLRLIYFSYDVKMKEKGDIPEGYSVSREKKERFSLILESASTNQTSMYLCAVGQMKNIQYFGAGTRLSVL.

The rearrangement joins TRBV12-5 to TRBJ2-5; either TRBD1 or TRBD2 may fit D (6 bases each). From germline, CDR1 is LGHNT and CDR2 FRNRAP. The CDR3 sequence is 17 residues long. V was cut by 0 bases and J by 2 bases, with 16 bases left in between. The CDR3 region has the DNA TGTGCTAGTGGTTTGGTACGGGGAAGGAGGGGGCAAGAGACCCAGTACTTC. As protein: CASGLVRGRRGQETQYF. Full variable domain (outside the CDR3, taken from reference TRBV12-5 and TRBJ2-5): DARVTQTPRHKVTEMGQEVTMRCQPILGHNTVFWYRQTMMQGLELLAYFRNRAPLDDSGMPKDRFSAEMPDATLATLKIQPSEPRDSAVYFCASGLVRGRRGQETQYFGPGTRLLVL.

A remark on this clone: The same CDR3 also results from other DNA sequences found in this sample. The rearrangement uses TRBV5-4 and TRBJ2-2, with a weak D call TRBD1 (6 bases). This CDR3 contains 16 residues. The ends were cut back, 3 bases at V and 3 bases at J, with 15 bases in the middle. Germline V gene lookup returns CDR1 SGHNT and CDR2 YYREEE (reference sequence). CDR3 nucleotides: TGTGCCAGCAGCTCCCGAACAGGGTTGGACACCGGGGAGCTGTTTTTT. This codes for CASSSRTGLDTGELFF.

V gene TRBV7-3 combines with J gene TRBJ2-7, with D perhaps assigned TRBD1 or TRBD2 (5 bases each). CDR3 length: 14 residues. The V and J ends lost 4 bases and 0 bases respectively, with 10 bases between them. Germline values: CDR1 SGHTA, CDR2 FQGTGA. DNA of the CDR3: TGTGCCAGCAGCTCCTCCGGGGCCTCCTACGAGCAGTACTTC. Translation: CASSSSGASYEQYF.

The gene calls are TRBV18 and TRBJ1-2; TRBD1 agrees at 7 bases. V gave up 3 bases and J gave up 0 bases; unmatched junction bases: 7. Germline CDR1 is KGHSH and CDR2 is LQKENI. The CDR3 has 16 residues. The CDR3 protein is CASSPFTGAANYGYTF. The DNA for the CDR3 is TGTGCCAGCTCACCCTTTACAGGGGCAGCTAACTATGGCTACACCTTC.

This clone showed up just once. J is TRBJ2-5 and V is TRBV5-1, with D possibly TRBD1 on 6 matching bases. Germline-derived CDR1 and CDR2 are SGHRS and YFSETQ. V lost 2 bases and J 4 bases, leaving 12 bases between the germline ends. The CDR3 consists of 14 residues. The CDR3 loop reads CASSLQGGGETQYF. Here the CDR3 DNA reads TGCGCCAGCAGCTTACAGGGTGGGGGAGAGACCCAGTACTTC.

CDR3 region: CASSQDQGRLTYEQYF. DNA for the CDR3: TGCGCCAGCAGCCAAGATCAGGGGCGCCTCACCTACGAGCAGTACTTC. J is TRBJ2-7 and V is TRBV4-1, with a possible D match to TRBD1 (6 bases). Germline lookup yields CDR1 MGHRA and CDR2 YSYEKL. CDR3 length equals 16 residues. Trimming took 0 bases from V and 2 from J, leaving 14 bases between them.

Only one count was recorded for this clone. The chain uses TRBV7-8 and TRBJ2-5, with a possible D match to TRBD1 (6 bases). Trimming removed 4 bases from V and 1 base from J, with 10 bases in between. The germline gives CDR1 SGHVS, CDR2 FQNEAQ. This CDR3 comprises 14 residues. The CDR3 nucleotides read TGTGCCAGCAGCTACTGGACAGCCCAAGAGACCCAGTACTTC. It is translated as CASSYWTAQETQYF.

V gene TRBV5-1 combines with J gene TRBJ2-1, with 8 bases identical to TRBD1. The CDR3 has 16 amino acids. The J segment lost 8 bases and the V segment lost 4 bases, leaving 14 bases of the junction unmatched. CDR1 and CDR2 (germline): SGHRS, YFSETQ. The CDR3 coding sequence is TGCGCCAGCAGCCCTGGAGCAGGGGGCGCGGGTCATGAGCAGTTCTTC. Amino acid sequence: CASSPGAGGAGHEQFF.

CDR3 DNA: TGTGCCAGCAGCTTATCGGGACAGGGGGCCGACTATGGCTACACCTTC. Amino acid sequence: CASSLSGQGADYGYTF. J is TRBJ1-2 and V is TRBV7-9; TRBD1 agrees at 12 bases. Germline V CDR1 and CDR2: SEHNR, FQNEAQ (reference sequence). The CDR3 contains 16 residues. V shed 2 bases and J 3 bases; nucleotides not matched to a gene: 4. Based on the CDR3 plus reference TRBV7-9 and TRBJ1-2, the full variable domain is DTGVSQNPRHKITKRGQNVTFRCDPISEHNRLYWYRQTLGQGPEFLTYFQNEAQLEKSRLLSDRFSAERPKGSFSTLEIQRTEQGDSAMYLCASSLSGQGADYGYTFGSGTRLTVV.

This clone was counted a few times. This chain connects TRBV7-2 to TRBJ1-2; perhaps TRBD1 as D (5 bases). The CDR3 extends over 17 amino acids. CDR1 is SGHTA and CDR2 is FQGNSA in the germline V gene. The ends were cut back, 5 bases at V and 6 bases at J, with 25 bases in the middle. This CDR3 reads CASSVSGGLVLFDGYTF. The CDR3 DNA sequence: TGTGCCAGCAGCGTCTCTGGGGGGTTGGTCCTGTTCGATGGCTACACCTTC.

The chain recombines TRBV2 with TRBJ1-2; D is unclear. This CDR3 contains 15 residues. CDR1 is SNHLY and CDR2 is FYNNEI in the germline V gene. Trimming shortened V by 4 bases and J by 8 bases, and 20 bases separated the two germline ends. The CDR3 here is CASSARAPSRAGYTF. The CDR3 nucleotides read TGTGCCAGCAGTGCCCGGGCCCCCAGTAGGGCCGGCTACACCTTC. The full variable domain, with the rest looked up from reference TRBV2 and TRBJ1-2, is EPEVTQTPSHQVTQMGQEVILRCVPISNHLYFYWYRQILGQKVEFLVSFYNNEISEKSEIFDDQFSVERPDGSNFTLKIRSTKLEDSAMYFCASSARAPSRAGYTFGSGTRLTVV.

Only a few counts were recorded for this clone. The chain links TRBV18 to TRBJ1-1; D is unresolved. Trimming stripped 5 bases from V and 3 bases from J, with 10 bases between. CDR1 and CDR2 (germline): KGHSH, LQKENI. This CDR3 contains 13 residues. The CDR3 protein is CASSATSDTEAFF. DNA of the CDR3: TGTGCCAGCTCAGCTACAAGCGACACTGAAGCTTTCTTT. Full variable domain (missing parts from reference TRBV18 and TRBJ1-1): NAGVMQNPRHLVRRRGQEARLRCSPMKGHSHVYWYRQLPEEGLKFMVYLQKENIIDESGMPKERFSAEFPKEGPSILRIQQVVRGDSAAYFCASSATSDTEAFFGQGTRLTVV.

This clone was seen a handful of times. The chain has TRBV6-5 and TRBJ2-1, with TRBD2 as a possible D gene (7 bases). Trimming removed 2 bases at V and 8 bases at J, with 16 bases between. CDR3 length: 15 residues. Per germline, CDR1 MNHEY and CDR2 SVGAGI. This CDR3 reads CASSYRLGGADEQFF. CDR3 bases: TGTGCCAGCAGTTACCGTCTAGGGGGGGCGGATGAGCAGTTCTTC.

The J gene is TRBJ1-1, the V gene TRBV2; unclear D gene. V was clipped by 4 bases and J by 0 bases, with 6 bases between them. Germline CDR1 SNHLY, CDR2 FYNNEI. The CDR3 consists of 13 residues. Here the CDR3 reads CASSAALNTEAFF. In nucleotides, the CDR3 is TGTGCCAGCAGTGCTGCACTGAACACTGAAGCTTTCTTT.

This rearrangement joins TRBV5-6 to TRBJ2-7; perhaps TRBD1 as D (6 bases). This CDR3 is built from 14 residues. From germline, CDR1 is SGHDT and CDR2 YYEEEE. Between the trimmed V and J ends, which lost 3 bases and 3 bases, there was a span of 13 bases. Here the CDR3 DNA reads TGTGCCAGCAGCTCGACAGGCCCTGGCTACGAGCAGTACTTC. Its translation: CASSSTGPGYEQYF.

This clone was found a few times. CDR3 protein: CASNLAGGDTGELFF. In nucleotides, the CDR3 is TGTGCCAGCAACCTAGCGGGTGGGGACACCGGGGAGCTGTTTTTT. This rearrangement joins TRBV27 to TRBJ2-2, with 8 bases that match TRBD2. The V gene end was trimmed by 7 bases and the J gene end by 3 bases; junction bases not matched to a gene: 7. This CDR3 contains 15 residues. Germline V gives CDR1 MNHEY, CDR2 SMNVEV (reference sequence).

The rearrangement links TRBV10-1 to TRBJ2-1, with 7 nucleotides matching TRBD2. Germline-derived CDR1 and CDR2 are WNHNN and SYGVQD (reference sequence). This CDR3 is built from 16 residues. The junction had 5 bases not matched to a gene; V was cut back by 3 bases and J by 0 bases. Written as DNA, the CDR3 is TGCGCCAGCAGTGACTTTGGCGGGAGCTCCTACAATGAGCAGTTCTTC. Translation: CASSDFGGSSYNEQFF.

CDR3 sequence: CASSGRLASSSYEQYF. Written as DNA, the CDR3 is TGTGCCAGCTCAGGGAGACTAGCGTCGAGCTCCTACGAGCAGTACTTC. The chain recombines TRBV18 with TRBJ2-7; 8 positions agree with TRBD2. The CDR3 sequence is 16 residues long. The germline CDR1 and CDR2 sequences are KGHSH and LQKENI. Trimming cost V 5 bases and J 0 bases; bases outside gene matches: 9. Full variable domain (rest looked up from reference TRBV18 and TRBJ2-7): NAGVMQNPRHLVRRRGQEARLRCSPMKGHSHVYWYRQLPEEGLKFMVYLQKENIIDESGMPKERFSAEFPKEGPSILRIQQVVRGDSAAYFCASSGRLASSSYEQYFGPGTRLTVT.